This T cell receptor beta chain derives from a study of cytomegalovirus exposure and HLA in healthy donors. Findings of the study overall: Most TCR sequences were uncommon, yet certain public TCRs appeared in many donors. There were several of the most significant clusters that appeared linked to common viral pathogens in a later analysis. There were reportedly fewer N-insertions in an Asian-associated ancestry cluster than the roughly 670-donor mean, in a later analysis.

CDR3 length: 15 amino acids. With 2 bases removed from V and 1 base from J, the gap between germline ends came to 9 bases. Germline lookup yields CDR1 KGHSH and CDR2 LQKENI. Concerning this clone: Its antigen remains unknown.

Both 60 Vbeta primers and 13 Jbeta primers went into the PCR. TCRdb keeps only in-frame clones here, not all; method: immunoSEQ multiplex PCR. The sample carries about 150,000 clones, roughly 80% recorded once. The rearrangement joins TRBV18 to TRBJ1-5; D possibly corresponds to TRBD1 (5 bases). Sequencing used PBMCs. The origin of this receptor is a human donor in good health. The CDR3 loop reads CASSPTTESNQPQHF. CDR3 bases: TGTGCCAGCTCACCAACGACAGAGAGCAATCAGCCCCAGCATTTT.